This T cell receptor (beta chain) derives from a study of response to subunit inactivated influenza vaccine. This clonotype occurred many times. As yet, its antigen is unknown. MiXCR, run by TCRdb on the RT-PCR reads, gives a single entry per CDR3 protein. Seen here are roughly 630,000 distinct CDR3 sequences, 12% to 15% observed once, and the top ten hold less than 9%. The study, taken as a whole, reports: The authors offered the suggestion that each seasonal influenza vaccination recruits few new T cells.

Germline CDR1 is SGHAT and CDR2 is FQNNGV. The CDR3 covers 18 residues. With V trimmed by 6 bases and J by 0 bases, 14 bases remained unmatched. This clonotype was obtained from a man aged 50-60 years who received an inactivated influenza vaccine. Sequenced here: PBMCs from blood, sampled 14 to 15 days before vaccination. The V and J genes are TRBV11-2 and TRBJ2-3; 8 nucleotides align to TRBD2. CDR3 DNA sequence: TGTGCCAGCAGGACACAAACTAGCGGAGGATTTAGCACAGATACGCAGTATTTT. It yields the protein CASRTQTSGGFSTDTQYF.